Each of the 8 T cell receptor beta chains below was sequenced from the same sample in a study of post-analysis software for immune sequencing data. These receptors' antigens are unknown. The authors incorporated unique molecular identifiers into the TCR beta cDNA libraries. From the PCR reads, TCRdb called clonotypes with MiXCR, one entry per CDR3 protein. The sample holds about 770,000 distinct CDR3 sequences, around 45% seen once. Overall study findings and caveats: Controls had lower frequencies than patients of about five TRBV segments, which included TRBV5-6, TRBV5-1 and TRBV20-1.

Material: blood. The receptor set was obtained from a girl between 5 and 17 years old with multiple sclerosis.

This chain joins TRBV4-2 and TRBJ2-1; 12 bases fit TRBD2. CDR1 is LGHNA and CDR2 is YNFKEQ in the germline V gene. The CDR3 covers 17 residues. V was pared by 0 bases and J by 10 bases, with 10 bases of the junction left unmatched. This chain's CDR3 is CASSQDNGGLAGNEQFF. The DNA for the CDR3 is TGTGCCAGCAGCCAAGATAATGGGGGACTAGCGGGCAACGAGCAGTTCTTC.

The V and J genes are TRBV2 and TRBJ2-7, with 8 bases aligning to TRBD2. The J call is uncertain, as TRBJ2-5 better fits the DNA end. Per germline, CDR1 SNHLY and CDR2 FYNNEI. The CDR3 has 15 residues. The CDR3 DNA is TGTGCCAGCAGTGCGGGGTTAGCGGGATCGAAGACCCAGTACTTC. Translating it yields CASSAGLAGSKTQYF.

The chain couples TRBV20-1 to TRBJ2-7; the match to TRBD2 covers 12 bases. J gave up 3 bases and V 0 bases, and 6 bases lay outside the gene matches. CDR3 length: 16 residues. Germline-derived CDR1 and CDR2 are DFQATT and SNEGSKA (reference sequence). CDR3 in DNA: TGCAGTGCTAGAGATAGGACTAGCGGGATTCGCTACGAGCAGTACTTC. It encodes CSARDRTSGIRYEQYF.

This rearrangement joins TRBV6-1 to TRBJ2-5; D is uncertain. The DNA end lines up better with TRBJ2-7; the J call may be wrong. The CDR3 loop spans 13 amino acids. The V gene's germline CDR1 is MNHNS and CDR2 SASEGT. CDR3 amino acids: CASSEPPPGEQYF. The CDR3, as DNA: TGTGCCAGCAGTGAACCCCCCCCTGGCGAGCAGTACTTC.

This rearrangement joins TRBV27 to TRBJ1-5; D is possibly TRBD1 (5 bases). The V and J ends lost 5 bases and 6 bases respectively, with 14 bases between them. From germline, CDR1 is MNHEY and CDR2 SMNVEV (reference sequence). CDR3 size: 14 residues. The CDR3 DNA reads TGTGCCAGCAGTCCCAGAGTGGGGCCTCAGCCCCAGCATTTT. This gives the protein CASSPRVGPQPQHF.

A few counts support this clonotype. For the CDR3, the DNA is TGTGCCATCAGTGGGAAAGGACAGGGGGCCAGTGAAGCTTTCTTT. This sequence encodes CAISGKGQGASEAFF. The chain is built from TRBV10-3 and TRBJ1-1, with 11 bases identical to TRBD1. This CDR3 is built from 15 residues. The germline V gene has CDR1 ENHRY and CDR2 SYGVKD. Trimming at V came to 4 bases and at J to 7 bases, leaving 8 bases not matched to a gene.

This clonotype was picked up a small number of times. The chain joins TRBV6-1 to TRBJ2-1; D is perhaps TRBD2 (6 bases). Germline loops: CDR1 MNHNS, CDR2 SASEGT. Trimming pared 4 bases from V and 13 bases from J, leaving 11 bases between. The CDR3 contains 11 residues. The CDR3 DNA reads as TGTGCCAGCAGTGTGTGGAGGGCACAGTTCTTC. Translation: CASSVWRAQFF.

This chain joins TRBV9 and TRBJ2-7, with 9 bases that match TRBD1. CDR1 is SGDLS, CDR2 YYNGEE, per germline. V trimming: 4 bases; J trimming: 2 bases; junction bases outside the gene matches: 13. The CDR3 loop spans 17 amino acids. The CDR3 loop is CASSPSPGTGWTYEQYF. As DNA, the CDR3 is TGTGCCAGCAGCCCAAGCCCCGGGACAGGGTGGACCTACGAGCAGTACTTC.